Presented here are 27 T cell receptor beta chains from one specimen sequenced in a study of shared clonotypes between healthy human individuals. The table came from immunoSEQ multiplex PCR; TCRdb's copy has only in-frame clones and leaves some out. The top ten clones hold roughly 0.13% of a sample with a few million clones, approximately 96% of them seen once. The sequenced material came from naive CD4+ T cells sorted from blood. Subset described: CD45RA+ positively selected. These receptors were collected from a man aged 18 to 30 in good health.

V usage is TRBV6-5 and J usage is TRBJ2-1; 8 bases line up with TRBD1. Trimming removed 5 bases from V and 6 bases from J; junction bases left unmatched: 3. The CDR3 extends over 13 amino acids. Germline values: CDR1 MNHEY, CDR2 SVGAGI. The CDR3 sequence is CASSVGTGNEQFF. The CDR3, as DNA: TGTGCCAGCAGTGTCGGGACAGGCAATGAGCAGTTCTTC.

The genes are TRBV5-1 and TRBJ2-5; 7 nucleotides match TRBD1. The CDR3 length is 15 residues. Germline V CDR1 and CDR2: SGHRS, YFSETQ. J gave up 0 bases and V 5 bases, and 7 bases lay outside the gene matches. Written as DNA, the CDR3 is TGCGCCAGCAGGTCGGACAGGCGGTACCAAGAGACCCAGTACTTC. It codes for CASRSDRRYQETQYF.

The chain employs TRBV11-2 and TRBJ2-5; 7 nucleotides agree with TRBD1. The CDR3 consists of 13 residues. The germline V gene encodes CDR1 SGHAT and CDR2 FQNNGV. The V gene end was trimmed by 7 bases and the J gene end by 5 bases; junction bases not matched to a gene: 7. DNA for the CDR3: TGTGCCAGCACCAAACTAGGGGGCGAGACCCAGTACTTC. Its translation: CASTKLGGETQYF.

The rearrangement links TRBV7-8 to TRBJ2-6; 7 bases match TRBD2. The CDR3 totals 18 residues. V gave up 5 bases and J gave up 0 bases; unmatched junction bases: 10. Per germline, CDR1 SGHVS and CDR2 FQNEAQ. In DNA form, the CDR3 reads TGTGCCAGCAGCGGCCGGACTAGGCCCAGCTCTGGGGCCAACGTCCTGACTTTC. Protein product: CASSGRTRPSSGANVLTF.

CDR3 residues: CASSLDRRVRGLKKTQYF. Written as DNA, the CDR3 is TGTGCCAGCAGCTTAGATCGGAGGGTGAGGGGGCTAAAGAAGACCCAGTACTTC. The V and J genes are TRBV11-2 and TRBJ2-5; weak D call: TRBD1 (7 bases). Trimming left V 0 bases short and J 6 bases short, with 23 bases between. From germline, CDR1 is SGHAT and CDR2 FQNNGV. The CDR3 extends over 18 amino acids.

This clone was counted between two and nine times. This CDR3 reads CASSLAASQETQYF. The CDR3 DNA reads as TGCGCCAGCAGCTTGGCAGCGTCCCAAGAGACCCAGTACTTC. The chain carries TRBV5-1 and TRBJ2-5; no firm D call. In germline, CDR1 is SGHRS, CDR2 YFSETQ. The CDR3 covers 14 residues. With 0 bases removed from V and 1 base from J, the gap between germline ends came to 7 bases. Variable domain in full (rest from reference TRBV5-1 and TRBJ2-5): KAGVTQTPRYLIKTRGQQVTLSCSPISGHRSVSWYQQTPGQGLQFLFEYFSETQRNKGNFPGRFSGRQFSNSRSEMNVSTLELGDSALYLCASSLAASQETQYFGPGTRLLVL.

This rearrangement joins TRBV6-1 to TRBJ1-1; TRBD1 aligns across 8 bases. Germline lookup yields CDR1 MNHNS and CDR2 SASEGT. V trimming: 7 bases; J trimming: 11 bases; junction bases outside the gene matches: 12. The CDR3 loop spans 13 amino acids. The CDR3 DNA is TGTGCCAGCATCACACTCCAGGGGGCCCGGGCTTTCTTT. Translation gives CASITLQGARAFF.

This chain uses TRBV7-9 with TRBJ2-5; maybe TRBD1 (5 bases). Germline V CDR1 and CDR2: SEHNR, FQNEAQ (reference sequence). V lost 3 bases and J 6 bases, leaving 11 bases between the germline ends. This CDR3 is 13 amino acids long. CDR3 sequence reads: CASSFGQGQTQYF. The CDR3 region has the DNA TGTGCCAGCAGCTTTGGGCAGGGCCAGACCCAGTACTTC.

The chain links TRBV6-1 to TRBJ1-5; D remains unclear. The CDR3 totals 14 residues. Per germline, CDR1 MNHNS and CDR2 SASEGT. The V and J ends lost 6 bases and 0 bases respectively, with 9 bases between them. The CDR3 region has the DNA TGTGCCAGCAGACCGCAGTATAGCAATCAGCCCCAGCATTTT. Translating gives CASRPQYSNQPQHF.

The chain carries TRBV5-6 and TRBJ2-5; perhaps TRBD2 as D (7 bases). The CDR3 is made up of 15 amino acids. The V end lost 9 bases, the J end lost 4 bases, and 22 bases lay between the germline ends. Per germline, CDR1 SGHDT and CDR2 YYEEEE. As DNA, the CDR3 is TGTGCCACCCGTGTGGGGTGGGGGGGCCTAGAGACCCAGTACTTC. This encodes CATRVGWGGLETQYF.

This sequence joins TRBV4-1 and TRBJ2-3; D remains ambiguous. With 0 bases removed from V and 5 bases from J, the gap between germline ends came to 6 bases. Germline V gene data show CDR1 as MGHRA and CDR2 as YSYEKL. The CDR3 totals 13 residues. The CDR3 region has the DNA TGCGCCAGCAGCCAAGACAGGCTAGATACGCAGTATTTT. Its translation is CASSQDRLDTQYF.

The chain links TRBV10-1 to TRBJ1-1; 8 bases align to TRBD1. This CDR3 contains 14 residues. CDR1 and CDR2 (germline): WNHNN, SYGVQD (reference sequence). The V and J ends lost 3 bases and 4 bases, in that order; junction bases with no gene match: 4. The CDR3 loop reads CASSDRTGSTEAFF. In nucleotides, the CDR3 is TGCGCCAGCAGTGACCGGACAGGGTCCACTGAAGCTTTCTTT.

The chain couples TRBV2 to TRBJ1-1; TRBD1 agrees at 7 bases. The CDR3 is 14 residues long. Germline lookup yields CDR1 SNHLY and CDR2 FYNNEI. V lost 7 bases, J lost 5 bases, and 10 bases stayed unmatched. The CDR3 nucleotides read TGTGCCAGCAAAGGGGGCAGTTCGGGGACTGAAGCTTTCTTT. Its translation is CASKGGSSGTEAFF.

The V call is TRBV27, the J call TRBJ1-4, with TRBD1 identical over 7 bases. Germline V lookup: CDR1 MNHEY, CDR2 SMNVEV (reference sequence). The trim removed 5 bases at V and 5 bases at J, leaving 5 bases unmatched. The CDR3 extends over 14 amino acids. The CDR3 nucleotides read TGTGCCAGCAGTAAGGGGACAGTAAATGAAAAACTGTTTTTT. Translating gives CASSKGTVNEKLFF.

The chain is built from TRBV10-3 and TRBJ2-4, with 9 bases that match TRBD2. Germline values: CDR1 ENHRY, CDR2 SYGVKD. The CDR3 consists of 16 residues. V was clipped by 0 bases and J by 5 bases; unmatched bases: 5. The CDR3 DNA reads as TGTGCCATCAGTGAGTCTCCTAGCGGGGCCCAAAACATTCAGTACTTC. Its translation is CAISESPSGAQNIQYF.

Concerning this clone: This specimen includes other DNA sequences encoding the same CDR3. The rearrangement links TRBV2 to TRBJ2-5; TRBD1 is a possible D gene (7 bases). The V gene's germline CDR1 is SNHLY and CDR2 FYNNEI. The CDR3 has 13 amino acids. The germline V and J ends were trimmed by 6 bases and 5 bases, with 13 bases remaining between them. The CDR3 bases are TGTGCCAGCAGACAGGGGAGCGGGGAGACCCAGTACTTC. Protein sequence: CASRQGSGETQYF.

This rearrangement joins TRBV29-1 to TRBJ1-2; possible D gene TRBD1, 5 bases. The CDR3 has 12 amino acids. CDR1 and CDR2 (germline): SQVTM, ANQGSEA. V shed 0 bases and J shed 7 bases, with 9 bases lying between them. The CDR3 DNA follows: TGCAGCGTTGAAGATGGCAGGGTTGGCTACACCTTC. This sequence encodes CSVEDGRVGYTF.

The chain couples TRBV11-2 to TRBJ1-2; a weak D match, TRBD1 (5 bases). Trimming shortened V by 1 base and J by 6 bases, and 18 bases separated the two germline ends. Germline CDR1 SGHAT, CDR2 FQNNGV. The CDR3 is 16 amino acids. CDR3 sequence (DNA): TGTGCCAGCAGCTTAGTTGGAAGGGGCGCGGTTGATGGCTACACCTTC. Its protein product is CASSLVGRGAVDGYTF.

J is TRBJ1-3 and V is TRBV10-3; D uncertain. V lost 4 bases and J lost 7, with 11 bases in between. Germline V gene sequence: CDR1 ENHRY, CDR2 SYGVKD. CDR3 length: 13 residues. The CDR3 spells CAISGQGVNTIYF. In DNA form, the CDR3 reads TGTGCCATCAGTGGTCAAGGCGTGAACACCATATATTTT.

The rearrangement joins TRBV10-3 to TRBJ2-7, with a tentative D call TRBD1 (6 bases). Deletions cut 6 bases from V and 3 bases from J, with 12 bases between. Germline CDR1 is ENHRY and CDR2 is SYGVKD. The CDR3 contains 13 residues. Written as DNA, the CDR3 is TGTGCCATCAGAGGGACACACTTCTACGAGCAGTACTTC. Translation: CAIRGTHFYEQYF.

The J gene is TRBJ1-3, the V gene TRBV9; D may be TRBD1 (5 bases). Germline CDR1 and CDR2: SGDLS and YYNGEE. The V end was cut by 3 bases, the J end by 0 bases, with 13 bases between. The CDR3 contains 16 residues. As DNA, the CDR3 is TGTGCCAGCAGCGAGAGGGGAGACGGCTCTGGAAACACCATATATTTT. This translates into CASSERGDGSGNTIYF.

This chain uses TRBV7-2 with TRBJ1-6; D gene ambiguous. From germline, CDR1 is SGHTA and CDR2 FQGNSA. The CDR3 contains 14 residues. Trimming shortened V by 1 base and J by 10 bases, and 11 bases separated the two germline ends. As DNA, the CDR3 is TGTGCCAGCAGCTTAGGGGTGTGGAACTCACCCCTCCACTTT. Encoded protein: CASSLGVWNSPLHF. Full variable domain (remainder filled in from reference TRBV7-2 and TRBJ1-6): GAGVSQSPSNKVTEKGKDVELRCDPISGHTALYWYRQSLGQGLEFLIYFQGNSAPDKSGLPSDRFSAERTGGSVSTLTIQRTQQEDSAVYLCASSLGVWNSPLHFGNGTRLTVT.

The rearrangement links TRBV11-2 to TRBJ1-5; 10 positions agree with TRBD1. This CDR3 is 16 amino acids long. Germline values: CDR1 SGHAT, CDR2 FQNNGV. The V segment lost 4 bases and the J segment 2 bases; nucleotides outside the gene matches: 5. The CDR3 protein is CASSSRDRGGNQPQHF. CDR3 in DNA: TGTGCCAGCAGCTCGAGGGACAGGGGTGGCAATCAGCCCCAGCATTTT.

As to this clone: A junction boundary mismatches the germline segment, possibly from a read error. The sample has other DNA sequences that encode this CDR3 too. The chain recombines TRBV7-2 with TRBJ2-5, with D perhaps matching TRBD2 (5 bases). Germline-derived CDR1 and CDR2 are SGHTA and FQGNSA. The CDR3 is 15 amino acids. This chain's CDR3 is CASSLAGWGQETQYF. The CDR3 DNA reads as TGTGCCAGCAGCCTAGCCGGTTGGGGCCAAGAGACCCAGTACTTC.

The rearrangement links TRBV6-5 to TRBJ1-4; tentative D call: TRBD1 (6 bases). Deletions cut 6 bases from V and 3 bases from J, with 11 bases between. Per germline, CDR1 MNHEY and CDR2 SVGAGI. The CDR3 spans 14 residues. CDR3 coding DNA: TGTGCCAGCAGGCCACAGGGCCCTAATGAAAAACTGTTTTTT. This translates into CASRPQGPNEKLFF.

The CDR3 sequence: CASSIRTAGGTGELFF. DNA of the CDR3: TGTGCCAGCAGCATTCGAACGGCAGGGGGGACCGGGGAGCTGTTTTTT. The chain recombines TRBV11-2 with TRBJ2-2; tentative D call: TRBD1 (7 bases). The germline V gene has CDR1 SGHAT and CDR2 FQNNGV. V lost 5 bases to trimming and J lost 5 bases, with 18 bases between them. The CDR3 consists of 16 residues.

V is TRBV9 and J is TRBJ2-7, with D hard to call. CDR3 length equals 14 residues. The germline V and J ends were trimmed by 0 bases and 2 bases, with 9 bases remaining between them. Looked up from germline, CDR1 is SGDLS and CDR2 is YYNGEE. In DNA, the CDR3 is TGTGCCAGCAGCGTAGGAGCAGACGCCTACGAGCAGTACTTC. It encodes CASSVGADAYEQYF.